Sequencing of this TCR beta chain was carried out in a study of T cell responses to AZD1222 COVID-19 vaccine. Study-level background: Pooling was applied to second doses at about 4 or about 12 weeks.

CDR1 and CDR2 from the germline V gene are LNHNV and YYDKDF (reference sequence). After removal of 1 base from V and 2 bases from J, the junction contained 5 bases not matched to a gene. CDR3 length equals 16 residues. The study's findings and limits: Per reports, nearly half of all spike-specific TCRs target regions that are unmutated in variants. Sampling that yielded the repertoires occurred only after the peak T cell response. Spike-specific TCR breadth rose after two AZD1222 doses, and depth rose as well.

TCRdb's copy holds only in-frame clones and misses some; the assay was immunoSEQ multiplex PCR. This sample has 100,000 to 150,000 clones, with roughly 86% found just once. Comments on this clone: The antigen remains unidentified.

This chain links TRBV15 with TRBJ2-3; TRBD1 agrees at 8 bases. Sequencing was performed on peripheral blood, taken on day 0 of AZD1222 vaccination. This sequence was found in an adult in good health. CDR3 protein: CATSRADRGSTDTQYF. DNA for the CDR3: TGTGCCACCAGCAGAGCAGACAGGGGATCCACAGATACGCAGTATTTT.